This T cell receptor beta chain was recovered during a study of T cell changes during pregnancy in multiple sclerosis (dated by TCRdb to between 2017 and 2020). Describing the broader study: The study looked at changes in the T cell repertoire across pregnancy in women with multiple sclerosis.

The germline V gene (reference sequence) yields GTSNPN for CDR1 and SVGIG for CDR2. V has 2 bases trimmed and J has 1 base trimmed; junction bases matching no gene number 5. CDR3 length: 15 amino acids, cysteine to phenylalanine. Just the 45-base CDR3 DNA is kept, in frame starting at base 1. The method behind the library was the immunoSEQ multiplex PCR assay. As stored in TCRdb, this immuneACCESS dataset retains in-frame rearrangements with V and J assigned. A fraction of the clones does not appear; measured against another copy, unresolved V genes explain less than half of the discrepancy, and the remainder lacks a known reason. In all, the sample holds tens of thousands of clones, and about 83% of those were seen once. Clones ranked in the top ten supply approximately 7.6% of the sample. Details on this clone: Its binding antigen is unknown. It has no much larger one-base neighbor in the sample; base qualities were not kept.

Sequenced here: CD8+ T cells from peripheral blood mononuclear cells, sampled before pregnancy. The chain employs TRBV30 and TRBJ1-1, with 9 junctional bases fitting TRBD1. This receptor was identified in a female donor with multiple sclerosis, enrolled in a pregnancy study. The DNA sequence follows: TGTGCCTGGAGTCACCCGGGACAGGGGAACACTGAAGCTTTCTTT. This translates into CAWSHPGQGNTEAFF.